This entry lists 24 T cell receptor beta chains sequenced from one sample in a study of blood T cell repertoires in COVID-19. The data were produced by immunoSEQ multiplex PCR, yet TCRdb's version contains in-frame clones alone and is incomplete. The sample holds under 70,000 clones; about 90% are singletons and the top ten take approximately 7%. The material sequenced was peripheral blood. Source of these receptors: a woman aged 60 to 75 with active or convalescent COVID-19.

J is TRBJ2-7 and V is TRBV5-1, with 11 bases aligning to TRBD2. The J segment lost 2 bases and the V segment lost 4 bases, leaving 8 bases of the junction unmatched. The CDR3 spans 16 residues. The germline V gene encodes CDR1 SGHRS and CDR2 YFSETQ. CDR3 amino acids: CASSHAGTSGPYEQYF. The CDR3 DNA follows: TGCGCCAGCAGCCACGCCGGGACTAGCGGCCCCTACGAGCAGTACTTC.

The chain combines TRBV7-9 with TRBJ2-2; 7 nucleotides align to TRBD2. The CDR3 loop spans 15 amino acids. The germline V gene has CDR1 SEHNR and CDR2 FQNEAQ (reference sequence). J gave up 5 bases and V 1 base, and 4 bases lay outside the gene matches. The CDR3 protein is CASSLGRGKTGELFF. The CDR3 region has the DNA TGTGCCAGCAGCTTAGGGCGGGGGAAAACCGGGGAGCTGTTTTTT.

The chain uses TRBV5-4 and TRBJ2-1; 11 bases line up with TRBD2. Germline CDR1 reads SGHNT; CDR2 reads YYREEE (reference sequence). This CDR3 is built from 15 residues. Trimming at V came to 2 bases and at J to 6 bases, leaving 4 bases not matched to a gene. The CDR3 loop reads CASSLDSGRVNEQFF. CDR3 DNA: TGTGCCAGCAGCTTAGATAGCGGGAGGGTCAATGAGCAGTTCTTC.

This chain uses TRBV7-9 with TRBJ2-3; 7 bases map to TRBD2. There are 14 residues in the CDR3. V was pared by 6 bases and J by 1 base, with 4 bases of the junction left unmatched. Germline assignment: CDR1 SEHNR and CDR2 FQNEAQ (reference sequence). For the CDR3, the DNA is TGTGCCAGCAGTTTTCGGGAGGGCACAGATACGCAGTATTTT. Its translation is CASSFREGTDTQYF.

The sample holds one count of this clone. The chain has TRBV2 and TRBJ2-1, with 7 bases matching TRBD2. In germline, CDR1 is SNHLY, CDR2 FYNNEI. The CDR3 has 16 amino acids. V shed 2 bases, J shed 1 base, and the junction held 5 bases outside the gene matches. CDR3 protein: CASSERTSGSYNEQFF. The CDR3 DNA reads TGTGCCAGCAGTGAAAGGACTAGTGGGTCCTACAATGAGCAGTTCTTC.

This chain links TRBV5-4 with TRBJ1-6; 7 bases are a match to TRBD1. The CDR3 spans 15 residues. The V segment lost 4 bases and the J segment 8 bases; nucleotides outside the gene matches: 9. The V gene's germline CDR1 is SGHNT and CDR2 YYREEE (reference sequence). The CDR3 nucleotides are TGTGCCAGCAGCGTAAATGACAGGGACGATTCACCCCTCCACTTT. This codes for CASSVNDRDDSPLHF.

The V and J genes are TRBV28 and TRBJ1-5; D is ambiguous. The germline CDR1 and CDR2 sequences are MDHEN and SYDVKM. The V and J ends lost 3 bases and 4 bases respectively, with 10 bases between them. The length of the CDR3 is 14 residues. The CDR3: CASSFLAGNQPQHF. CDR3 in DNA: TGTGCCAGCAGTTTCCTGGCGGGGAATCAGCCCCAGCATTTT. Full variable domain (rest looked up from reference TRBV28 and TRBJ1-5): DVKVTQSSRYLVKRTGEKVFLECVQDMDHENMFWYRQDPGLGLRLIYFSYDVKMKEKGDIPEGYSVSREKKERFSLILESASTNQTSMYLCASSFLAGNQPQHFGDGTRLSIL.

This clone was counted only a few times. The chain couples TRBV6-1 to TRBJ2-1; 9 bases align to TRBD1. J lost 8 bases, V lost 0 bases, and 2 bases had no gene match. The CDR3 sequence is 14 residues long. The germline V gene has CDR1 MNHNS and CDR2 SASEGT. This chain's CDR3 is CASSEAGTGHEQFF. The CDR3, as DNA: TGTGCCAGCAGTGAAGCCGGGACAGGGCATGAGCAGTTCTTC.

The chain joins TRBV5-1 to TRBJ1-4; 10 bases line up with TRBD1. The germline gives CDR1 SGHRS, CDR2 YFSETQ. V lost 4 bases and J lost 5; bases outside the gene matches: 8. CDR3 length: 16 amino acids. In DNA form, the CDR3 reads TGCGCCAGCAGCCCTGACCCGGGACAGGGGAATGAAAAACTGTTTTTT. Translation: CASSPDPGQGNEKLFF.

The chain carries TRBV3-1 (or the pseudogene TRBV3-2) and TRBJ1-5, with D possibly being TRBD1 (5 bases). The CDR3 loop spans 14 amino acids. V dropped 1 base and J dropped 6 bases, with 10 bases sitting between them. Germline values: CDR1 LGHDT, CDR2 YNNKEL (reference sequence). The CDR3 DNA reads as TGTGCCAGCAGCCAAGGTCAGGGAACTCAGCCCCAGCATTTT. Encoded protein: CASSQGQGTQPQHF.

The V gene is TRBV2, the J gene TRBJ2-5; possibly TRBD1 for D (7 bases). V was clipped by 3 bases and J by 4 bases, with 12 bases between them. The V gene's germline CDR1 is SNHLY and CDR2 FYNNEI. There are 14 residues in the CDR3. CDR3 region: CASSDAQGGETQYF. The CDR3 DNA reads as TGTGCCAGCAGTGACGCCCAGGGGGGAGAGACCCAGTACTTC.

This chain joins TRBV11-2 and TRBJ1-1, with TRBD1 identical over 7 bases. With V trimmed by 5 bases and J by 4 bases, 4 bases remained unmatched. CDR1 and CDR2 (germline): SGHAT, FQNNGV. The CDR3 has 13 residues. The CDR3 loop is CASSRQGSTEAFF. As DNA, the CDR3 is TGTGCCAGCAGCCGACAGGGAAGCACTGAAGCTTTCTTT. Filled out from reference TRBV11-2 and TRBJ1-1, the complete variable domain reads EAGVAQSPRYKIIEKRQSVAFWCNPISGHATLYWYQQILGQGPKLLIQFQNNGVVDDSQLPKDRFSAERLKGVDSTLKIQPAKLEDSAVYLCASSRQGSTEAFFGQGTRLTVV.

The gene calls are TRBV6-6 and TRBJ1-5; perhaps TRBD1 as D (6 bases). Trimming stripped 10 bases from V and 4 bases from J, with 14 bases between. In germline, CDR1 is MNHNY, CDR2 SVGAGI (reference sequence). CDR3 length equals 13 residues. CDR3 in amino acids: CAITGTPNQPQHF. The CDR3 nucleotides read TGTGCCATCACCGGGACACCTAATCAGCCCCAGCATTTT.

There are a few counts of this clone. The J gene is TRBJ1-6, the V gene TRBV10-3; 7 bases are shared with TRBD1. Germline CDR1 and CDR2: ENHRY and SYGVKD. The CDR3 is made up of 15 amino acids. The J segment lost 10 bases and the V segment lost 0 bases, leaving 6 bases of the junction unmatched. The CDR3 is CAISESGAGGSPLHF. The CDR3, as DNA: TGTGCCATCAGTGAGTCTGGGGCAGGGGGATCACCCCTCCACTTT.

In DNA, the CDR3 is TGTGCCAGCAGTCAGGGACTCAACTACAATGAGCAGTTCTTC. Its protein product is CASSQGLNYNEQFF. The chain employs TRBV6-5 and TRBJ2-1, with a weak D call TRBD2 (6 bases). Germline V gene sequence: CDR1 MNHEY, CDR2 SVGAGI. CDR3 length: 14 residues. Trimming cost V 5 bases and J 3 bases, with 11 bases left between them.

This clone was seen a single time. The chain joins TRBV30 to TRBJ1-1; no clear D gene. Germline V gene sequence: CDR1 GTSNPN, CDR2 SVGIG (reference sequence). V lost 4 bases to trimming and J lost 1 base, with 10 bases between them. There are 13 residues in the CDR3. The CDR3 reads CAWMSPPNTEAFF. The CDR3 DNA is TGTGCCTGGATGAGTCCGCCGAACACTGAAGCTTTCTTT.

About this clone: The sample carries other DNA sequences with the same CDR3. The chain recombines TRBV12-5 with TRBJ2-2; TRBD1 matches 7 bases. The V gene end was trimmed by 3 bases and the J gene end by 1 base; junction bases not matched to a gene: 2. The CDR3 length is 15 residues. Germline V CDR1 and CDR2: LGHNT, FRNRAP. In DNA, the CDR3 is TGTGCTAGTGGTTTAGGGGGCCGGAACACCGGGGAGCTGTTTTTT. Protein product: CASGLGGRNTGELFF.

In this sample, this clone turned up once. V is TRBV6-5 and J is TRBJ1-1, with 11 bases fitting TRBD1. This CDR3 is 15 amino acids long. CDR1 and CDR2 from the germline V gene are MNHEY and SVGAGI. Trimming at V came to 3 bases and at J to 5 bases, leaving 5 bases not matched to a gene. CDR3: CASSYSGTGGTEAFF. The CDR3 coding sequence is TGTGCCAGCAGTTATTCGGGGACAGGGGGGACTGAAGCTTTCTTT.

This clone was seen only a few times. This chain connects TRBV19 to TRBJ1-5; 11 nucleotides match TRBD1. Looked up from germline, CDR1 is LNHDA and CDR2 is SQIVND (reference sequence). This CDR3 is built from 15 residues. Trimming took 5 bases from V and 7 from J; bases not matched to a gene: 7. The CDR3 DNA is TGTGCCAGTAGTCCACAGGACAGGGGGCAACAGCCCCAGCATTTT. Protein sequence: CASSPQDRGQQPQHF. Based on the CDR3 plus reference TRBV19 and TRBJ1-5, the full variable domain is DGGITQSPKYLFRKEGQNVTLSCEQNLNHDAMYWYRQDPGQGLRLIYYSQIVNDFQKGDIAEGYSVSREKKESFPLTVTSAQKNPTAFYLCASSPQDRGQQPQHFGDGTRLSIL.

This clone occurred once. The chain is built from TRBV5-1 and TRBJ2-7; TRBD1 aligns across 7 bases. J lost 6 bases, V lost 7 bases, and 13 bases had no gene match. This CDR3 is 14 amino acids long. Germline CDR1 SGHRS, CDR2 YFSETQ. CDR3 sequence reads: CASGSTGASLEQYF. CDR3 DNA sequence: TGCGCCAGCGGATCTACAGGGGCTTCCCTCGAGCAGTACTTC.

V is TRBV2 and J is TRBJ2-1; 7 bases fit TRBD1. Trimming took 5 bases from V and 6 from J; bases not matched to a gene: 13. The CDR3 length is 16 residues. Germline lookup yields CDR1 SNHLY and CDR2 FYNNEI. The CDR3 sequence: CASSSLDRAVGNEQFF. For the CDR3, the DNA is TGTGCCAGCAGTTCCCTCGACAGGGCCGTTGGCAATGAGCAGTTCTTC.

The chain combines TRBV6-6 with TRBJ1-1; no reliable D call. The ends were cut back, 10 bases at V and 3 bases at J, with 9 bases in the middle. Germline loops: CDR1 MNHNY, CDR2 SVGAGI (reference sequence). CDR3 length: 11 residues. CDR3 DNA: TGTGCCACCCGACGGGACACTGAAGCTTTCTTT. Protein product: CATRRDTEAFF.

The CDR3, as DNA: TGTGCCAGCAGTTTAGGACTCCCGAACACTGAAGCTTTCTTT. Amino acid sequence: CASSLGLPNTEAFF. The genes are TRBV28 and TRBJ1-1, with D uncertain. Germline CDR1 reads MDHEN; CDR2 reads SYDVKM. V dropped 2 bases and J dropped 1 base, with 8 bases sitting between them. The CDR3 is 14 residues long. Filled out from reference TRBV28 and TRBJ1-1, the complete variable domain reads DVKVTQSSRYLVKRTGEKVFLECVQDMDHENMFWYRQDPGLGLRLIYFSYDVKMKEKGDIPEGYSVSREKKERFSLILESASTNQTSMYLCASSLGLPNTEAFFGQGTRLTVV.

CDR3 loop: CASSSEFHTQYF. CDR3 sequence (DNA): TGTGCCAGCAGCTCGGAGTTCCATACGCAGTATTTT. The rearrangement links TRBV9 to TRBJ2-3; no firm D call. Germline values: CDR1 SGDLS, CDR2 YYNGEE. Between the trimmed V and J ends, which lost 4 bases and 7 bases, there was a span of 10 bases. This CDR3 is built from 12 residues.